The clone carrying this TCR beta chain appeared many times. Its antigen is unknown. V lost 2 bases and J 2 bases, leaving 28 bases between the germline ends. The CDR3 is made up of 21 amino acids. Looked up from germline, CDR1 is ENHRY and CDR2 is SYGVKD. This entry comes from a study of T cell repertoires in cytomegalovirus infection. Study results and limitations: HLA-C-restricted CMV clonotypes gave the most frequent clonotype in two of eight donors. People with CMV and the relevant HLA were identified by cumulative public TCR beta family frequency.

TCRdb reanalysed the reads using MiXCR and keeps one entry per CDR3 protein. The table lists 80,000 or so distinct CDR3 sequences, roughly a quarter of them singletons. The genes are TRBV10-3 and TRBJ1-5; D is perhaps TRBD1 (5 bases). This receptor was taken from a human donor in good health (CMV status not recorded). Some clones in this sample may be carry-over from other donors' samples. The sample consisted of CD8+ T cells from cultured PBMCs, taken from culture after CMV antigen stimulation. The CDR3 loop reads CAISETTRGAQGAFGNQPQHF. The CDR3 bases are TGTGCCATCAGTGAGACCACCCGAGGGGCCCAGGGAGCCTTCGGCAATCAGCCCCAGCATTTT.